Given below is one TCR beta chain in context. This record comes from a study of blood T cell repertoires in COVID-19. Looking at the study overall: The United States, Italy and Spain provided the acute and convalescent COVID-19 samples. Nucleic acid was either cDNA or gDNA, and it came from T cells, B-cell-depleted T cells, or PBMCs.

Assay: immunoSEQ multiplex PCR; the TCRdb copy retains only in-frame clones and omits some. The sample lists 100,000 to 150,000 clones, around nine tenths occurring once. Germline loops: CDR1 MDHEN, CDR2 SYDVKM. Losses at the gene ends were 2 bases for V and 11 bases for J; bases not matched to a gene: 5. The CDR3 is 12 amino acids. The sample consisted of peripheral blood. The rearrangement links TRBV28 to TRBJ2-7, with 8 nucleotides matching TRBD2. This receptor was taken from a man aged 70-80 years with active COVID-19. The CDR3 spells CASSLRPGGEYF. As DNA, the CDR3 is TGTGCCAGCAGTTTACGCCCCGGGGGGGAGTACTTC. Full variable domain (missing parts from reference TRBV28 and TRBJ2-7): DVKVTQSSRYLVKRTGEKVFLECVQDMDHENMFWYRQDPGLGLRLIYFSYDVKMKEKGDIPEGYSVSREKKERFSLILESASTNQTSMYLCASSLRPGGEYFGPGTRLTVT.